This entry features one T cell receptor (beta chain) sequence. This clonotype was counted only a few times. The antigen it binds to is not known. Mismatch with germline at one junction end may stem from a read error. The data belong to a study of Graves' ophthalmopathy and Graves' hyperthyroidism (dated by TCRdb to 2016 to 2019). Some background on the complete study: Peripheral blood samples were taken at the time of initial diagnosis, before any treatment was given. To tell Graves' ophthalmopathy apart from Graves' hyperthyroidism, and to predict which patients would progress to ophthalmopathy, the study relied on TCR beta repertoire signatures. T-cell repertoires of thyroid tissue and blood were compared in six or seven hyperthyroidism patients. An independent validation cohort comprised 18 hyperthyroidism patients and around 16 patients who later progressed from hyperthyroidism to ophthalmopathy. A discovery set of 95 to 100 patients (more than 40 ophthalmopathy, 55 to 65 stable hyperthyroidism) was enrolled to explore V-J signatures distinguishing ophthalmopathy from hyperthyroidism. For training and testing, the 100 or so patients in the discovery cohort were randomly divided in a 7:3 ratio. In total, 135 blood samples were TCR-sequenced: fewer than 50 ophthalmopathy, under 80 hyperthyroidism and approximately 17 hyperthyroidism-to-ophthalmopathy patients. Following sampling, methimazole starting at 30 mg daily was administered to hyperthyroidism patients, and high-dose intravenous methylprednisolone was administered to ophthalmopathy patients. Overall study results and their limits: In validation, the model predicted ophthalmopathy progression with about 71% sensitivity and 72.22% specificity; roughly 12 predicted patients were CT-confirmed with GO in a median of 6.5 months. Most expanded thyroid clonotypes with a frequency above 0.001 also appeared in blood, which suggests that blood repertoires may reflect the immune response in the thyroid. Sample size was not predetermined statistically, and investigators were not blinded to group allocation. The 13-signature model separated ophthalmopathy from stable hyperthyroidism with roughly 90% sensitivity and almost 84% specificity in cross-validation, and 80%/75% in the test set.

Ophthalmopathy patients were characterized by moderately to severely active disease, a Clinical Activity Score of at least 3, a NOSPECS grade of at least 4, and a disease duration under 3 months. Patients with other autoimmune diseases, uncontrolled infections, pregnancy or lactation were excluded. Clinical symptoms, serum thyroxine, TRAb, thyroid ultrasound and orbital computed tomography were used for diagnosis. Ficoll-Paque density gradient centrifugation was used to isolate PBMCs from about 9.4 ml of fresh peripheral blood. Total RNA was extracted using Trizol reagent, and RNA quality was checked on an Agilent 2100 Bioanalyzer. For repertoire sequencing, the TCR beta CDR3 regions were amplified from RNA transcripts. The first round of RT-PCR was done with HTBI primers and the Qiagen OneStep RT-PCR kit, and was followed by a second round of multiplex PCR, then size selection and purification. Sequencing of the libraries was carried out on an Illumina HiSeq2000 in paired-end mode with 100 bp reads. Regarding the original processing steps: SOAPnuke was used to process the reads, removing any read that contained adapters or uncalled bases, had a mean Phred below 15, or lacked an exact match to the constant primer or identifier. COPE v1.2.5 was used to merge high-quality paired reads. Each unique nucleotide sequence was treated as a clonotype, and MiTCR v1.1 was used to align the clonotypes to the IMGT TRB V, D and J references. Only V-J combinations with frequency above 0.0001 were analysed, covering approximately 99% of repertoires. For each V-J combination, a TCR clonal expansion and chaos score was defined as F50 clonal expansion divided by the chaos observed in the TCRdist matrix. Welch's t-statistics and random forest were used to reduce features to about a dozen V-J combinations, which were fed into a naive Bayes classifier. The similarity between thyroid and blood repertoires was quantified using the Morisita-Horn index. The public sequencing data were trimmed at Q25 with fastp and processed into clonotypes with MiXCR by TCRdb, which kept only in-frame beta chains. Rows with one shared CDR3 protein collapse into an entry with the most common genes and DNA. These V and J calls are TCRdb output, not the study's own analysis. A total of about 480,000 distinct CDR3 sequences appear in this sample, about an eighth of them only once. The ten biggest clones cover roughly 10% of the sample.

Via the germline V gene, CDR1 is MNHEY and CDR2 SVGAGI. The CDR3 numbers 16 residues from cysteine through phenylalanine. The CDR3 DNA has 48 bases and is translated from base 1. Sequencing was done on a sample of blood. This TCR came from a woman aged 30 to 39 with Graves' ophthalmopathy. Donor details come from another sample of the same person, matched by shared clones. Recombination linked TRBV6-5 to TRBJ2-5, and the D gene may be TRBD1, 6 bases matching. At the DNA level, the sequence is TGTGCCAGCAGTTACTCTGGGGGCGCCCGTCAAGAGACCCGGTACTTC. The encoded protein is CASSYSGGARQETRYF.